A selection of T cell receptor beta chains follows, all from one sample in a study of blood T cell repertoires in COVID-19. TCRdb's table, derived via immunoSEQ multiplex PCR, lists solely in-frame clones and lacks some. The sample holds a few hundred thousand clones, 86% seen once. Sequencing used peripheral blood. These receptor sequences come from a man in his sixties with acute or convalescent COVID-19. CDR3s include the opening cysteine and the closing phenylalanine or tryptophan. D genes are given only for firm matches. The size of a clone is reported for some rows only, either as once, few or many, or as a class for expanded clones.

DNA: TGTGCCAGCCGACGGCTAGCGGGAGCCCTCGAGCAGTACTTC; CDR3: CASRRLAGALEQYF; V: TRBV2; J: TRBJ2-7; size: -; D: TRBD2
DNA: TGTGCCAGTCGCCCGGGACAGGGGAGAGAGCAGTACTTC; CDR3: CASRPGQGREQYF; V: TRBV19; J: TRBJ2-7; size: once; D: TRBD1
DNA: TGTGCAAGTCGCCCCCGGCAGGGTTACGATCAGCCCCAGCATTTT; CDR3: CASRPRQGYDQPQHF; V: TRBV12-2; J: TRBJ1-5; size: -; D: -
DNA: TGTGCCAGCGGTCGGGACAGTGGCAATGAGCAGTTCTTC; CDR3: CASGRDSGNEQFF; V: TRBV7-9; J: TRBJ2-1; size: -; D: TRBD1
DNA: TGTGCCAGCAGTTACTCCCCCGGGACTAGCGCAACCTACGAGCAGTACTTC; CDR3: CASSYSPGTSATYEQYF; V: TRBV6-7; J: TRBJ2-7; size: -; D: TRBD2
DNA: TGTGCCAGCAGTTCCTCAGGTGAAAGCACAGATACGCAGTATTTT; CDR3: CASSSSGESTDTQYF; V: TRBV28; J: TRBJ2-3; size: -; D: -
DNA: TGTGCCAGCGGTTTAGGACAGTCCCTTGGGGCCGGGGAGCTGTTTTTT; CDR3: CASGLGQSLGAGELFF; V: TRBV11-2; J: TRBJ2-2; size: -; D: -
DNA: TGTGCCAGCAGCATAAGCACATCCCGCAGGGGGAGAAGTGGCTACACCTTC; CDR3: CASSISTSRRGRSGYTF; V: TRBV7-2; J: TRBJ1-2; size: -; D: TRBD1
DNA: TGTGCCAGCAGTTTCACGACAGGGGGCGCAAGCGCTGAAGCTTTCTTT; CDR3: CASSFTTGGASAEAFF; V: TRBV28; J: TRBJ1-1; size: -; D: TRBD1
DNA: TGTGCCACCAGCAGAGATAAAACAGGGGCGATCGGCTACACCTTC; CDR3: CATSRDKTGAIGYTF; V: TRBV15; J: TRBJ1-2; size: -; D: TRBD1
DNA: TGTGCCAGCCTCCAAGCGGGGCCAGACAATGAGCAGTTCTTC; CDR3: CASLQAGPDNEQFF; V: TRBV6-5; J: TRBJ2-1; size: -; D: TRBD2
DNA: TGTGCCAGCAGCCGGACAGGGGGAATGAGCGGGAGGGTAGCTGAGCAGTTCTTC; CDR3: CASSRTGGMSGRVAEQFF; V: TRBV7-2; J: TRBJ2-1; size: once; D: -
DNA: TGCAGCGTTGTAGCCCCAAATCAAGAGACCCAGTACTTC; CDR3: CSVVAPNQETQYF; V: TRBV29-1; J: TRBJ2-5; size: few; D: -
DNA: TGTGCCAGTAGCCCGACTAGTAGTGAGACCCAGTACTTC; CDR3: CASSPTSSETQYF; V: TRBV19; J: TRBJ2-5; size: -; D: -
DNA: TGTGCCAGCAGTTACGACTTACGGAGCTCCTACGAGCAGTACTTC; CDR3: CASSYDLRSSYEQYF; V: TRBV6-2/TRBV6-3; J: TRBJ2-7; size: once; D: -
DNA: TGTGCCAGCAGTAGAGGACAGGGCGTACAGCCCCAGCATTTT; CDR3: CASSRGQGVQPQHF; V: TRBV6-2/TRBV6-3; J: TRBJ1-5; size: -; D: TRBD1
DNA: TGTGCCAGTAGTATGGGGGCACGGGAGCAGTACTTC; CDR3: CASSMGAREQYF; V: TRBV19; J: TRBJ2-7; size: -; D: -
DNA: TGTGCCAGCAGGCCAGGACAGGGTCACGAGTCCCAGCATTTT; CDR3: CASRPGQGHESQHF; V: TRBV6-1; J: TRBJ1-5; size: -; D: TRBD1
DNA: TGTGCCAGCAGCCGAGAAGGGGTTGGCTACACCTTC; CDR3: CASSREGVGYTF; V: TRBV28; J: TRBJ1-2; size: once; D: -
DNA: TGTGCCAGCAGTTCCGCCTCCTCGAGGAATTCACCCCTCCACTTT; CDR3: CASSSASSRNSPLHF; V: TRBV6-5; J: TRBJ1-6; size: -; D: -
DNA: TGTGCCAGCAGCTTCAGACAGGGGCCCTACGAGCAGTACTTC; CDR3: CASSFRQGPYEQYF; V: TRBV7-2; J: TRBJ2-7; size: -; D: TRBD1
DNA: TGTGCCAGCAGTTTACCGGGACAGGCAGTCGGAAACACCATATATTTT; CDR3: CASSLPGQAVGNTIYF; V: TRBV28; J: TRBJ1-3; size: -; D: TRBD1
DNA: TGTGCCAGCAGCAAGGGACAGAACTTCGCCTACGAGCAGTACTTC; CDR3: CASSKGQNFAYEQYF; V: TRBV6-5; J: TRBJ2-7; size: -; D: TRBD1
DNA: TGTGCCAGCAGCTTAGGTTCGAGACAGGTCACAGATACGCAGTATTTT; CDR3: CASSLGSRQVTDTQYF; V: TRBV7-9; J: TRBJ2-3; size: -; D: -
DNA: TGTGCCAGCAGCGCGACCGGGAGCTCCTACGAGCAGTACTTC; CDR3: CASSATGSSYEQYF; V: TRBV7-3; J: TRBJ2-7; size: -; D: -
DNA: TGTGCCAGCAGCTTTAAGGGACAGGTCTCCGAGCAGTACTTC; CDR3: CASSFKGQVSEQYF; V: TRBV7-2; J: TRBJ2-7; size: -; D: TRBD1
DNA: TGCGCCAGCAGCTCGGTGACTGGAGAGGAAAAACTGTTTTTT; CDR3: CASSSVTGEEKLFF; V: TRBV5-1; J: TRBJ1-4; size: -; D: -
DNA: TGTGCCAGCAGCTTAATTTGGAGCAACTATGGCTACACCTTC; CDR3: CASSLIWSNYGYTF; V: TRBV7-2; J: TRBJ1-2; size: -; D: -
DNA: TGTGCCAGCAGCTTGGGGGGACAGGGGCAAGAGACCCAGTACTTC; CDR3: CASSLGGQGQETQYF; V: TRBV5-8; J: TRBJ2-5; size: once; D: TRBD1
DNA: TGTGCCAGCAAACTAGCGGGAGAGACCGGGGAGCTGTTTTTT; CDR3: CASKLAGETGELFF; V: TRBV28; J: TRBJ2-2; size: -; D: TRBD2
DNA: TGTGCCATCAGTGAGGCGGGGGGCGTGTTCACTGAAGCTTTCTTT; CDR3: CAISEAGGVFTEAFF; V: TRBV10-3; J: TRBJ1-1; size: few; D: -
DNA: TGCAGCGCTGGGGGTGGGACTTCTCCTTTCACAGATACGCAGTATTTT; CDR3: CSAGGGTSPFTDTQYF; V: TRBV29-1; J: TRBJ2-3; size: -; D: -
DNA: TGTGCCAGCTCCCGAAGCCAGGGATTAACTGGGGCCAACGTCCTGACTTTC; CDR3: CASSRSQGLTGANVLTF; V: TRBV27; J: TRBJ2-6; size: -; D: -
DNA: TGTGCCTGGAGTTTCTCGAGGTACAATTCACCCCTCCACTTT; CDR3: CAWSFSRYNSPLHF; V: TRBV30; J: TRBJ1-6; size: few; D: -
DNA: TGTGCCAGCAGCTTAGGAGCGGGGGGGACAGGGCAGGAGACCCAGTACTTC; CDR3: CASSLGAGGTGQETQYF; V: TRBV11-3; J: TRBJ2-5; size: -; D: -
DNA: TGTGCCAGCAGCCCCGGACAGGGGGTTGGCTACACCTTC; CDR3: CASSPGQGVGYTF; V: TRBV7-3; J: TRBJ1-2; size: few; D: TRBD1
DNA: TGCAGTGCTAGTGATTACAGAAACTATGGCTACACCTTC; CDR3: CSASDYRNYGYTF; V: TRBV20-1; J: TRBJ1-2; size: -; D: -
DNA: TGCGCCAGCAGCCAAGAACAGACCTATGGCTACACCTTC; CDR3: CASSQEQTYGYTF; V: TRBV4-1; J: TRBJ1-2; size: -; D: -
DNA: TGTGCCAGCAACGCGGGACGGAGCCCCTCTGGGGCCAACGTCCTGACTTTC; CDR3: CASNAGRSPSGANVLTF; V: TRBV21-1; J: TRBJ2-6; size: -; D: -
DNA: TGTGCCAGCAGTAATTGGCAGGGGGTTTATCATCAGCCCCAGCATTTT; CDR3: CASSNWQGVYHQPQHF; V: TRBV6-4; J: TRBJ1-5; size: -; D: TRBD1